This entry concerns a single T cell receptor beta chain. In the authors' workflow: The authors estimated nucleated cell counts from reference gene primer amplification. Assay: immunoSEQ multiplex PCR; the TCRdb copy retains only in-frame clones and omits some. V and J calls and clone size are as listed in that table; D and trimming were resolved from the DNA. The sample yields about 100,000 clones, 80% seen once. This sample was included in a study of blood T cell repertoires in COVID-19. Turning to the study itself: Donors in the United States, Italy and Spain gave samples during acute or convalescent COVID-19. Sources were T cells, B-cell-depleted T cells, or PBMCs; the material itself was cDNA or gDNA.

After removal of 4 bases from V and 1 base from J, the junction contained 7 bases not matched to a gene. CDR3 length: 17 residues. Germline lookup yields CDR1 KGHDR and CDR2 SFDVKD. The receptor was derived from a man in his 70s with active or convalescent COVID-19. Sequenced material: peripheral blood. The V and J genes are TRBV24-1 and TRBJ2-2; 8 bases match TRBD2. CDR3 sequence reads: CATSDPSGSWNTGELFF. As DNA, the CDR3 is TGTGCCACCAGTGACCCCAGCGGGAGTTGGAACACCGGGGAGCTGTTTTTT.